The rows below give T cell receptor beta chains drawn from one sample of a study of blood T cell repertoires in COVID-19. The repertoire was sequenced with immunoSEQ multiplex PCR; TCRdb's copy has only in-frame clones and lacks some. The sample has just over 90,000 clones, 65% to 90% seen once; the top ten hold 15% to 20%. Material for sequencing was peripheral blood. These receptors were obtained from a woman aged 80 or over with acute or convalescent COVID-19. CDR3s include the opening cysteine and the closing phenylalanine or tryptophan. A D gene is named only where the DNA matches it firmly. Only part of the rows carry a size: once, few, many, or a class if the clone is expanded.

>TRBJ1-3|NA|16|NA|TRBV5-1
TGCGCCAGCAGCTTGGGAGGATGGGTATCTGGAAACACCATATATTTT
CASSLGGWVSGNTIYF
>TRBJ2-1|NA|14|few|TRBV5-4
TGTGCCAGCAGCTTGTCGGGTTCCTACAATGAGCAGTTCTTC
CASSLSGSYNEQFF
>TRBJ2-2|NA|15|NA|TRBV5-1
TGCGCCAGCCAAAGGGTTGGGGGCCCTAACGGGGAGCTGTTTTTT
CASQRVGGPNGELFF
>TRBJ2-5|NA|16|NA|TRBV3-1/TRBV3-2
TGTGCCAGCAGCCAGGCAACACCTTGGGGAGTCGGGACCCAGTACTTC
CASSQATPWGVGTQYF
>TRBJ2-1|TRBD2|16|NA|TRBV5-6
TGTGCCAGCAGCCGGGGACTAGCGGGGGCCTACAATGAGCAGTTCTTC
CASSRGLAGAYNEQFF
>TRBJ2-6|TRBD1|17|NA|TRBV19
TGTGCCAGTAGGGGGACAGGGGTAAGCTCTGGGGCCAACGTCCTGACTTTC
CASRGTGVSSGANVLTF
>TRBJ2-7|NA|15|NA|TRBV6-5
TGTGCCAGCAGTTACTCGGCAGGGGTAACCTACGAGCAGTACTTC
CASSYSAGVTYEQYF
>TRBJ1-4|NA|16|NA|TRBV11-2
TGTGCCAGCAGCCTCAACGCCGCCGGGATTAATGAAAAACTGTTTTTT
CASSLNAAGINEKLFF
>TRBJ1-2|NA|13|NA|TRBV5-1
TGCGCCAGCAGCTTGGTCTCCGGGAGCGGCTACACCTTC
CASSLVSGSGYTF
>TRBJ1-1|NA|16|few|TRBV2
TGTGCCAGCGGCCCTTTGGAGTCTCCGGAGGGCACTGAAGCTTTCTTT
CASGPLESPEGTEAFF
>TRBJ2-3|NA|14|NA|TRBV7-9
TGTGCCAGCAGACTTCTTTGGGCAACAGATACGCAGTATTTT
CASRLLWATDTQYF
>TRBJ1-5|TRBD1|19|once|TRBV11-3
TGTGCCAGCAGCTCAGAGGGACAGGGGGCTGAATTAGGTACTCAGCCCCAGCATTTT
CASSSEGQGAELGTQPQHF
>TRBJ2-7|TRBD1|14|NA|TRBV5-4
TGTGCCAGCAGCTTGGGGGGACAGACCTACGAGCAGTACTTC
CASSLGGQTYEQYF
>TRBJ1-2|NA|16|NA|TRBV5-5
TGTGCCAGCAGCTTGGTTTACACCCCACCCCCTTTTGACTACACCTTC
CASSLVYTPPPFDYTF
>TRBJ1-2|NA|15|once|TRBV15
TGTGCCACCAGCAATAACCTACGGGGAAACTATGGCTACACCTTC
CATSNNLRGNYGYTF
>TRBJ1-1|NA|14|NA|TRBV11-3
TGTGCCAGCAGCTTCACCGCGGTGAACACTGAAGCTTTCTTT
CASSFTAVNTEAFF
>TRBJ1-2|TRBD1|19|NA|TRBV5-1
TGCGCCAGCAGCTTGGCCCTAACCGCCGGGACAGGCCAAAACTATGGCTACACCTTC
CASSLALTAGTGQNYGYTF
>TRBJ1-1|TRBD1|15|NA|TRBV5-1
TGCGCCAGCAGCTCCAAGACAGGGGGATACACTGAAGCTTTCTTT
CASSSKTGGYTEAFF
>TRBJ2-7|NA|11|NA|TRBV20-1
TGCAGTGGCCACGAGGCCTACGAGCAGTACTTC
CSGHEAYEQYF
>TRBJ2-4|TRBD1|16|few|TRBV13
TGTGCCAGCAGCTTAGCCGGACAGGGAGCCAAAAACATTCAGTACTTT
CASSLAGQGAKNIQYF
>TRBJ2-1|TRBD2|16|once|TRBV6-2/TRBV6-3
TGTGCCAGCAGTTACCCTACTAGCGGGGGGGCCAATGAGCAGTTCTTC
CASSYPTSGGANEQFF
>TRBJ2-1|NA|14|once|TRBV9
TGTGCCAGCAGCGTAGGCACCACAGGGCATGAGCAGTTCTTC
CASSVGTTGHEQFF
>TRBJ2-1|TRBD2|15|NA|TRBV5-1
TGCGCCAGCAGCTTGGAGGGCGGGGGAAGGAATGAGCAGTTCTTC
CASSLEGGGRNEQFF
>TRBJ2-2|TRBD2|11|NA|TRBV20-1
TGCAGTGCCAACCGCGGGGGGGGGCTGTTTTTT
CSANRGGGLFF
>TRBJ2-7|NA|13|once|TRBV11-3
TGTGCCAGCAGCCCCGGGAACTCCTACGAGCAGTACTTC
CASSPGNSYEQYF
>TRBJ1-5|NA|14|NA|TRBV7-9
TGTGCCAGCAGCTTAGCCGGCGGTGGTCAGCCCCAGCATTTT
CASSLAGGGQPQHF
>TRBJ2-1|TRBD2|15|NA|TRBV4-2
TGTGCCAGCAGCCAGATCGGGGGGGGATACAATGAGCAGTTCTTC
CASSQIGGGYNEQFF
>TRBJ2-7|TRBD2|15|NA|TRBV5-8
TGTGCCAGCAGCGGGGCGCAGCGGGGTTCCTACGAGCAGTACTTC
CASSGAQRGSYEQYF
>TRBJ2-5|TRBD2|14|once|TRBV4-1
TGCGCCAGCAGCCAAATAGCGGGACAAGAGACCCAGTACTTC
CASSQIAGQETQYF
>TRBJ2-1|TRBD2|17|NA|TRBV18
TGTGCCAGCTCACCAGCGGGGGGACTAGCCTCCTACAATGAGCAGTTCTTC
CASSPAGGLASYNEQFF
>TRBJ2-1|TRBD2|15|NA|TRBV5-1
TGCGCCAGCAGCTTGGCTAGCGGGTTCTACAATGAGCAGTTCTTC
CASSLASGFYNEQFF
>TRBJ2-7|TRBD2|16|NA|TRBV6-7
TGTGCCAGCAGTTACTCTACCGCGGGGGAATACTACGAGCAGTACTTC
CASSYSTAGEYYEQYF
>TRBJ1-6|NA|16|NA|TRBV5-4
TGTGCCAGCAGCTTGGGTGGAGGGATGTATAATTCACCCCTCCACTTT
CASSLGGGMYNSPLHF
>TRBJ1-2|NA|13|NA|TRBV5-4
TGTGCCAGCAGCTTCGACAGCGACTATGGCTACACCTTC
CASSFDSDYGYTF
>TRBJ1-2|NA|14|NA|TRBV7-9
TGTGCCAGCAGCTTAAATCAAGCGGGTGGGGGCTACACCTTC
CASSLNQAGGGYTF
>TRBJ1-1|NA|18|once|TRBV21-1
TGTGCCAGCAGCAAACGGGGCTTCGGAGGGCCGGATCCCCTTGAAGCTTTCTTT
CASSKRGFGGPDPLEAFF
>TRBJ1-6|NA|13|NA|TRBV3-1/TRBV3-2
TGTGCCAGCAGCCAAGTACCGGGGTCACCCCTCCACTTT
CASSQVPGSPLHF
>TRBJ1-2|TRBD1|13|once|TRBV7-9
TGTGCCAGCAGCTCGGACAGGGTCTATGGCTACACCTTC
CASSSDRVYGYTF
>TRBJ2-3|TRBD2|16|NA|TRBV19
TGTGCCAGTAGTATCCAGCGGGGGGGCCGCACAGATACGCAGTATTTT
CASSIQRGGRTDTQYF
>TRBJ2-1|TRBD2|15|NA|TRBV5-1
TGCGCCAGCAGCTCGCGGGGCGGGGGGCCCCATGAGCAGTTCTTC
CASSSRGGGPHEQFF
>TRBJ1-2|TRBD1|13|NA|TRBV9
TGTGCCAGCAGCCCGGACAGGGAGTATGGCTACACCTTC
CASSPDREYGYTF
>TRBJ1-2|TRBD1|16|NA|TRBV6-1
TGTGCCAGCAGTGGTGCCGGGGACAGGATCCGCTATGGCTACACCTTC
CASSGAGDRIRYGYTF
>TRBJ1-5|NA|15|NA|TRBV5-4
TGTGCCAGCAGCCAAGGGCCCGAGGGTAATCAGCCCCAGCATTTT
CASSQGPEGNQPQHF
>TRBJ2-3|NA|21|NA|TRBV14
TGTGCCAGCAGCCAAGATCGGGGGGGGACAGGGCTCACCTGGGGCACAGATACGCAGTATTTT
CASSQDRGGTGLTWGTDTQYF
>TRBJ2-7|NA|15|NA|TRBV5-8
TGTGCCAGCAGCCATCTCCGGGTAGGGGTCGGCGAGCAGTACTTC
CASSHLRVGVGEQYF
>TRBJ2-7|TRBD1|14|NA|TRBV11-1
TGTGCCAGCAGCTTAGAGGGACAGTCCTACGAGCAGTACTTC
CASSLEGQSYEQYF
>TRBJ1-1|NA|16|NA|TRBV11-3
TGTGCCAGCAGCTTAGGGGAGGGGACGAGGGACACTGAAGCTTTCTTT
CASSLGEGTRDTEAFF
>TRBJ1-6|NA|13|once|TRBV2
TGTGCCAGCAGTCTTCAGGGTAATTCACCCCTCCACTTT
CASSLQGNSPLHF
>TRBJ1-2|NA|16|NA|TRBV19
TGTGCCAGTAGTATAGAAACCCGGACAGCCCGTTATGGCTACACCTTC
CASSIETRTARYGYTF
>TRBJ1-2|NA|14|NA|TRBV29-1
TGCAGCGTTGATTCCTCACCCCAGGGGTATGGCTACACCTTC
CSVDSSPQGYGYTF
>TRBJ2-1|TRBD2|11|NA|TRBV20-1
TGCAGTGCTAGGGGGGAGGGTGAGCAGTTCTTC
CSARGEGEQFF
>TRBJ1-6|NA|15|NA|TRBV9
TGTGCCAGCAGCGTAGAAGGTTCGCGGAATTCACCCCTCCACTTT
CASSVEGSRNSPLHF
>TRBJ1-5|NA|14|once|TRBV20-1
TGCAGTGCTAGTGAACAAAGGGGTGATCAGCCCCAGCATTTT
CSASEQRGDQPQHF
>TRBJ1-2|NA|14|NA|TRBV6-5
TGTGCCAGCACGGCCCCCGGGTTCAACTATGGCTACACCTTC
CASTAPGFNYGYTF
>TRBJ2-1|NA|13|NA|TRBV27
TGTGCCAGCAGTGCGGGACCGGCAGGCGAGCAGTTCTTC
CASSAGPAGEQFF
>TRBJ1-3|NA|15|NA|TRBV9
TGTGCCAGCAGCCCTCGGACATACTCTGGAAACACCATATATTTT
CASSPRTYSGNTIYF
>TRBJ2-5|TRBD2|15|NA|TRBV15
TGTGCCACCAGCAGAGGGGACGGGGGGGAAGAGACCCAGTACTTC
CATSRGDGGEETQYF
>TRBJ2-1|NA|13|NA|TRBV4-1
TGCGCCAGCAGCCAAGAACAGATGCGTCAGCTGTTCTTC
CASSQEQMRQLFF
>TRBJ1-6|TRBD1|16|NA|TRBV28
TGTGCCAGCAGTCCACAGGGGGCATCTGGTAATTCACCCCTCCACTTT
CASSPQGASGNSPLHF